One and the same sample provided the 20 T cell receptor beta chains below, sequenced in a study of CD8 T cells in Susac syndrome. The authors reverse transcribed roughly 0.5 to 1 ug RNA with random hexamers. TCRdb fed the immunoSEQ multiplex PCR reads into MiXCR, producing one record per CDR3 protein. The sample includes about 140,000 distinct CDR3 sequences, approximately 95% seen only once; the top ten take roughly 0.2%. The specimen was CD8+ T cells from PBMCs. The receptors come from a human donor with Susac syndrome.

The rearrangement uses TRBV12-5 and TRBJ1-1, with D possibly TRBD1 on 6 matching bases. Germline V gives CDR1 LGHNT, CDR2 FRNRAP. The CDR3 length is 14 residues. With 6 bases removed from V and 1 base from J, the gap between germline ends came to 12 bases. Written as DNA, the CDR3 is TGTGCTAGTGGCTGGGACACCGAGAACACTGAAGCTTTCTTT. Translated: CASGWDTENTEAFF.

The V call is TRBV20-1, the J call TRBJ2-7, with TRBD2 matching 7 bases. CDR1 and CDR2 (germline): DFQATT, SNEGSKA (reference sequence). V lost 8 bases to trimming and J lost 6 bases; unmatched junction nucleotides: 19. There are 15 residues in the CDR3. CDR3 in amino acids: CSTTGPSGSGGEQYF. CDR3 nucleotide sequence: TGCAGTACTACGGGTCCTAGCGGCTCCGGGGGCGAGCAGTACTTC.

The DNA for the CDR3 is TGCAGCGTTGAAGACGGGTATACGCAGTATTTT. Encoded protein: CSVEDGYTQYF. The chain joins TRBV29-1 to TRBJ2-3; D is unclear. The CDR3 sequence is 11 residues long. In germline, CDR1 is SQVTM, CDR2 ANQGSEA. V dropped 0 bases and J dropped 7 bases, with 5 bases sitting between them.

The CDR3 region has the DNA TGCAGTGCTAGATCCCCGGACAGGGGGCGTGAAGCTTTCTTT. It is translated as CSARSPDRGREAFF. The V and J genes are TRBV20-1 and TRBJ1-1; 11 bases match TRBD1. V lost 2 bases, J lost 7 bases, and 6 bases stayed unmatched. The CDR3 totals 14 residues. CDR1 and CDR2 (germline): DFQATT, SNEGSKA (reference sequence).

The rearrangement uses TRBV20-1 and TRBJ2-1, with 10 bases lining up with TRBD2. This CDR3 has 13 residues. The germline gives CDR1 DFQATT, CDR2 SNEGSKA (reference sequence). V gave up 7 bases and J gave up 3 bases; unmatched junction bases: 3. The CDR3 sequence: CSVGLADYNEQFF. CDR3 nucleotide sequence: TGCAGTGTTGGACTAGCGGACTACAATGAGCAGTTCTTC.

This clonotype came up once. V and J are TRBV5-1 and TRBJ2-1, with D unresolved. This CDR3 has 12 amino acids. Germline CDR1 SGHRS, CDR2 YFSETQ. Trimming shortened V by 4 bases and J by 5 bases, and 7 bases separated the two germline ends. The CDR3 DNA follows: TGCGCCAGCAGCGTCCTCGACAATGAGCAGTTCTTC. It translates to CASSVLDNEQFF.

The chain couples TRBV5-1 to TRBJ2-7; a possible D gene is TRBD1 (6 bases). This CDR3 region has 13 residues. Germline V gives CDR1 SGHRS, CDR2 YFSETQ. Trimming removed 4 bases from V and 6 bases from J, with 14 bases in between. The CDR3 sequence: CASSLGAGTEQYF. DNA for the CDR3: TGCGCCAGCAGCCTGGGGGCTGGGACCGAGCAGTACTTC.

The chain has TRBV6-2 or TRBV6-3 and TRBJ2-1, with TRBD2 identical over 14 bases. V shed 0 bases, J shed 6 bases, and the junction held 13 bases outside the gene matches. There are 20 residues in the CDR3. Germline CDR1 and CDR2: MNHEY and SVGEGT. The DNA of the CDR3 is TGTGCCAGCAGTTACTCGCCGGGACTAGCGGGAGTACGGGAGGGCAATGAGCAGTTCTTC. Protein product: CASSYSPGLAGVREGNEQFF.

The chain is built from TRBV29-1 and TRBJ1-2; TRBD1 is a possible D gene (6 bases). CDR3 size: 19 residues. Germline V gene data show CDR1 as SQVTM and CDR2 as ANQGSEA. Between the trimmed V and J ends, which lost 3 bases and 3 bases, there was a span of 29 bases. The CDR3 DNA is TGCAGCGTTGATATTCTCGAGGGGGTACACGGACCTGGGGACTATGGCTACACCTTC. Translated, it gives CSVDILEGVHGPGDYGYTF.

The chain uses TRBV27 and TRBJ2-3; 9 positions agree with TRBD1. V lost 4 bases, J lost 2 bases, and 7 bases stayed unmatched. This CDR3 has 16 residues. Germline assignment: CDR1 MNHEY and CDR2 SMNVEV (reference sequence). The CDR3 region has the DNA TGTGCCAGCAGTTCATGGGACAGGGTAACCACAGATACGCAGTATTTT. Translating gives CASSSWDRVTTDTQYF.

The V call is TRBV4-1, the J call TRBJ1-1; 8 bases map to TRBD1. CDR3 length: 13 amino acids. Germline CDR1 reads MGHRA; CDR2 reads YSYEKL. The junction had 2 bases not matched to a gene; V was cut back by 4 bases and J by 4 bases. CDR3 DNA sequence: TGCGCCAGCAGCCCGGGGACAGGCACTGAAGCTTTCTTT. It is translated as CASSPGTGTEAFF.

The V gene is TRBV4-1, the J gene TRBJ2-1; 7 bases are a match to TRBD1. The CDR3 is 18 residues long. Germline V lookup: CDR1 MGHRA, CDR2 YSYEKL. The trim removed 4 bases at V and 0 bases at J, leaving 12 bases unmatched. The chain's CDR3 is CASSPAGMTGSSYNEQFF. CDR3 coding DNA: TGCGCCAGCAGCCCGGCCGGGATGACAGGGAGCTCCTACAATGAGCAGTTCTTC.

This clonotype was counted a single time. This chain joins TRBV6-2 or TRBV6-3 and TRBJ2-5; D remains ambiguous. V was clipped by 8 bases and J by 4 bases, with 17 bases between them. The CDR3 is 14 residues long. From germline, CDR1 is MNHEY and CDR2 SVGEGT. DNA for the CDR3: TGTGCCAGCCTTGGCACCCCCTGGCCAGAGACCCAGTACTTC. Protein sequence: CASLGTPWPETQYF.

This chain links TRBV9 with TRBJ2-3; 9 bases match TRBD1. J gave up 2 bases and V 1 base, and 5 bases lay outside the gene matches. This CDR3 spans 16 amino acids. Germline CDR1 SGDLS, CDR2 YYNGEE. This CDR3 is CASSVRTGDPTDTQYF. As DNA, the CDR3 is TGTGCCAGCAGCGTAAGGACAGGGGACCCCACAGATACGCAGTATTTT.

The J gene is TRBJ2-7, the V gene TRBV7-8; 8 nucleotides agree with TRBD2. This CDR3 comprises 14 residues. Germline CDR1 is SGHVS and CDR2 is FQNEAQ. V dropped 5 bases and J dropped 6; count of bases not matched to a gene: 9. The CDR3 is CASSPLAGFPEQYF. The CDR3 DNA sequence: TGTGCCAGCAGCCCTTTAGCGGGATTCCCCGAGCAGTACTTC. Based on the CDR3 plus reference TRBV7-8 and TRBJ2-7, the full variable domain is GAGVSQSPRYKVAKRGQDVALRCDPISGHVSLFWYQQALGQGPEFLTYFQNEAQLDKSGLPSDRFFAERPEGSVSTLKIQRTQQEDSAVYLCASSPLAGFPEQYFGPGTRLTVT.

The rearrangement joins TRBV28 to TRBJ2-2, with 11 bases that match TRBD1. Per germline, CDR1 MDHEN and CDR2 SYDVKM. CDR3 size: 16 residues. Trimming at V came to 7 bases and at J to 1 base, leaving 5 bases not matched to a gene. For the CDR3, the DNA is TGTGCCAGCACCGAGGGACAGGGGGTGAACACCGGGGAGCTGTTTTTT. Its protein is CASTEGQGVNTGELFF.

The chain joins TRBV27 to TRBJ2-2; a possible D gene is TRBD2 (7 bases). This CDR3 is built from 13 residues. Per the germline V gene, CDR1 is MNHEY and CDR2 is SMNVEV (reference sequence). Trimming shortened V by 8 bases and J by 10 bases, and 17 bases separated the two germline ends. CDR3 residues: CASSIPGGMELFF. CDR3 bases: TGTGCCAGCTCGATACCGGGGGGCATGGAGCTGTTTTTT.

The CDR3 DNA reads as TGTGCCAGCAGTTACTCAAGCGCCTCCTACGAGCAGTACTTC. Protein sequence: CASSYSSASYEQYF. The chain uses TRBV6-5 and TRBJ2-7; no definite D call. This CDR3 spans 14 amino acids. Between the trimmed V and J ends, which lost 0 bases and 0 bases, there was a span of 6 bases. The V gene's germline CDR1 is MNHEY and CDR2 SVGAGI.

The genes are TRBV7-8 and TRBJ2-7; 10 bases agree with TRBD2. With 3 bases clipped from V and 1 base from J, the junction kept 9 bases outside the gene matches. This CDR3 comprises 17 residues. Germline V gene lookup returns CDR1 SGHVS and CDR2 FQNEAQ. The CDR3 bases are TGTGCCAGCAGCTTTGCCCGACTAGCGGGTTCATCCTACGAGCAGTACTTC. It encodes CASSFARLAGSSYEQYF.

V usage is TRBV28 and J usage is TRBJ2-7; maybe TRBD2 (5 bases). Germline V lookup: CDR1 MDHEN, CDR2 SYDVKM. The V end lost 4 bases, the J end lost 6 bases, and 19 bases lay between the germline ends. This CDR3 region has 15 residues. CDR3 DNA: TGTGCCAGCAGTTCCGAGGGTGGCCATTCTTCCGAGCAGTACTTC. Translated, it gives CASSSEGGHSSEQYF.